The T cell receptor beta chain under discussion was sequenced for a study of cytomegalovirus exposure and HLA in healthy donors. Whole-study findings and limits: Within the data, a cluster of highly shared sequence variants was likely a sequencing artifact.

As regards this clone: The target antigen is unknown.

Both 60 Vbeta primers and 13 Jbeta primers went into the PCR. Method: immunoSEQ multiplex PCR; TCRdb's copy keeps in-frame clones and lacks some. The table includes 150,000 to 200,000 clones, about four fifths detected once. Germline V gene sequence: CDR1 MDHEN, CDR2 SYDVKM. V lost 5 bases and J lost 0, with 15 bases in between. This CDR3 region has 16 residues. Sequenced material: PBMCs. The source of this sequence is a man aged 50 or older in good health and CMV-seropositive. The rearrangement uses TRBV28 and TRBJ2-3; maybe TRBD2 (6 bases). The CDR3 sequence is CASSISLATSTDTQYF. CDR3 in DNA: TGTGCCAGCAGTATTTCGCTAGCGACTAGCACAGATACGCAGTATTTT.